One TCR beta chain is described in this entry. What it binds is not known. The data were taken from a study of metastatic and nonmetastatic thyroid tumors. Overall study: Repertoire comparisons spanned blood and tumor or nodule tissue from malignant and benign thyroid patients. Findings and caveats of the study: According to reports, the diversity of TCR beta was significantly higher in malignant thyroid tumors than in benign nodules, and this held in both blood and tumor samples.

TCRdb reassembled clones from the PCR reads with MiXCR. The sample yields tens of thousands of clones, about 24% seen once. Trimming shortened V by 2 bases and J by 0 bases, and 5 bases separated the two germline ends. The CDR3 has 15 amino acids. Germline CDR1 and CDR2: LNHDA and SQIVND (reference sequence). No patient received treatment before thyroid surgery. The sequencing sample was made of tumor tissue. The clonotype comes from a male donor with papillary thyroid cancer or a benign thyroid nodule (not recorded which). Some clones in this sample may be carry-over from other donors' samples. V gene TRBV19 combines with J gene TRBJ2-6; D uncertain. This CDR3 is CASSISPSGANVLTF. CDR3 nucleotides: TGTGCCAGTAGTATATCGCCCTCTGGGGCCAACGTCCTGACTTTC. Variable domain in full (rest from reference TRBV19 and TRBJ2-6): DGGITQSPKYLFRKEGQNVTLSCEQNLNHDAMYWYRQDPGQGLRLIYYSQIVNDFQKGDIAEGYSVSREKKESFPLTVTSAQKNPTAFYLCASSISPSGANVLTFGAGSRLTVL.